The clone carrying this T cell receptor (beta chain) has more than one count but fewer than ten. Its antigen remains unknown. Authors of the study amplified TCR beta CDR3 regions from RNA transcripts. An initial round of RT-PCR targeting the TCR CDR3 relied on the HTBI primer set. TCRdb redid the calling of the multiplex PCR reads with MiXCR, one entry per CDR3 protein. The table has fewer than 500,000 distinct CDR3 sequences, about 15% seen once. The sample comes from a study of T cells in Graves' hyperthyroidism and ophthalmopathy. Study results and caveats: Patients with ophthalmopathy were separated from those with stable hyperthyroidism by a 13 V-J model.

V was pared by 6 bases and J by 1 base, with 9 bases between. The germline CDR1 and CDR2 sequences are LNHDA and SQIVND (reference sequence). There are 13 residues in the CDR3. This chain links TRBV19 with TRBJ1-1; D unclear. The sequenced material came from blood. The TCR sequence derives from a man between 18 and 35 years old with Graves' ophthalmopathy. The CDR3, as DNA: TGTGCCAGTAGGCTTCGGGGGAACACTGAAGCTTTCTTT. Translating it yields CASRLRGNTEAFF.